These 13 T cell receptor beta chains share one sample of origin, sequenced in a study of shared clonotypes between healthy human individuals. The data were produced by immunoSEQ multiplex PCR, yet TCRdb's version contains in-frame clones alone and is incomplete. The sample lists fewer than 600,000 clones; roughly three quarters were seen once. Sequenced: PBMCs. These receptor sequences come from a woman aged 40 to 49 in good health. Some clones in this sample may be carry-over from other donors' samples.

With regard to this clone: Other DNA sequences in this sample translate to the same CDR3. As DNA, the CDR3 is TGTGCCAGCAGTGGTGGCGTTAACACTGAAGCTTTCTTT. Protein sequence: CASSGGVNTEAFF. The chain carries TRBV2 and TRBJ1-1; D remains unclear. CDR1 and CDR2 from the germline V gene are SNHLY and FYNNEI. The CDR3 has 13 amino acids. V dropped 4 bases and J dropped 2 bases, with 8 bases sitting between them.

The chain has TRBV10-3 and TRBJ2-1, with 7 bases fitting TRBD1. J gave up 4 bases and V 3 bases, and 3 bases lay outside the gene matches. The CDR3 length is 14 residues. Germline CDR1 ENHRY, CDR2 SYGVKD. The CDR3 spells CAISDGTAYNEQFF. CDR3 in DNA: TGTGCCATCAGTGATGGGACAGCTTACAATGAGCAGTTCTTC.

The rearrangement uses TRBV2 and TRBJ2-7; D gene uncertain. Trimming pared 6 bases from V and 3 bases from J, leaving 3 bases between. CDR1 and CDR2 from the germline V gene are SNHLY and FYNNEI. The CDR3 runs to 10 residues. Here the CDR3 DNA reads TGTGCCAGCAGGTACTACGAGCAGTACTTC. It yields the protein CASRYYEQYF.

The CDR3 sequence: CASSLNSGDEQYF. The DNA for the CDR3 is TGCGCCAGCAGCTTGAACAGCGGGGACGAGCAGTACTTC. This chain links TRBV5-1 with TRBJ2-5; 7 nucleotides match TRBD2. The DNA end is a closer match to TRBJ2-7, so the J assignment may be wrong. The CDR3 is made up of 13 amino acids. Germline CDR1 SGHRS, CDR2 YFSETQ.

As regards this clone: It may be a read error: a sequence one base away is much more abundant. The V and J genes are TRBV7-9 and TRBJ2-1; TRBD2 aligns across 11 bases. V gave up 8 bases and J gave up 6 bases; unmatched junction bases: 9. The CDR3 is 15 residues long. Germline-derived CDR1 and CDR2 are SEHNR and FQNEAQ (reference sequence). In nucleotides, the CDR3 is TGTGCCAGCGGCACTAGCGGGAGTTCTCCCAATGAGCAGTTCTTC. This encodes CASGTSGSSPNEQFF.

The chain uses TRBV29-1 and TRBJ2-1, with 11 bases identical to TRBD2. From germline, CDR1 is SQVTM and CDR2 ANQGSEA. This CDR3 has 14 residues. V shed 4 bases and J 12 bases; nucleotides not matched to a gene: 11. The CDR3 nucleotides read TGCAGCGTTGGACCCCTAGCGGGAGGCGATGGGCAGTTCTTC. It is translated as CSVGPLAGGDGQFF.

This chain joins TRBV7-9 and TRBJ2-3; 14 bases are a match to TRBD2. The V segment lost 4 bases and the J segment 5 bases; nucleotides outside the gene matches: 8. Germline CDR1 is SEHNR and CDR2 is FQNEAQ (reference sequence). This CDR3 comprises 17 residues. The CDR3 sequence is CASSYSGGLAGGDTQYF. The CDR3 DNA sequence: TGTGCCAGCAGCTACTCCGGAGGACTAGCGGGAGGAGATACGCAGTATTTT.

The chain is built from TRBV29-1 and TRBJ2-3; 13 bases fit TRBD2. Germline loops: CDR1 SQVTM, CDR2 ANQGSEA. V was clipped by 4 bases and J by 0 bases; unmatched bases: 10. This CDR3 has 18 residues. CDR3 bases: TGCAGCGTTGTAGGAACTAGCGGGAGGGCCTTTAGCACAGATACGCAGTATTTT. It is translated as CSVVGTSGRAFSTDTQYF.

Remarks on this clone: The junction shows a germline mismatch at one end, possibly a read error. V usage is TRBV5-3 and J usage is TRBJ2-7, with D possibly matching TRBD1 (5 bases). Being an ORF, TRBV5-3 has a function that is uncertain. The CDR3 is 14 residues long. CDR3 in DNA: TGTGCCAGCAGCTTGGGGCAATGGAAGGGCGAGCAGTACTTC. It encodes CASSLGQWKGEQYF.

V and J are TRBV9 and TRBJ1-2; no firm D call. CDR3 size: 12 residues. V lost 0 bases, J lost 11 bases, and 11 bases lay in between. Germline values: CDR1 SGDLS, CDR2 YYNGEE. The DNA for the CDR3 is TGTGCCAGCAGCGTAGCGTCCAGTCTATACACCTTC. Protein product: CASSVASSLYTF.

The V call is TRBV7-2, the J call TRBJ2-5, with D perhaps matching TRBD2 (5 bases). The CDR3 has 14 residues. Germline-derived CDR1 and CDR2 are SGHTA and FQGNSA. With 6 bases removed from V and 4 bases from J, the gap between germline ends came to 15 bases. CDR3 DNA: TGTGCCAGCAGACCGAGGGTAGGAGTAGAGACCCAGTACTTC. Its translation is CASRPRVGVETQYF. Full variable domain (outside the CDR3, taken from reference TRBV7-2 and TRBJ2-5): GAGVSQSPSNKVTEKGKDVELRCDPISGHTALYWYRQSLGQGLEFLIYFQGNSAPDKSGLPSDRFSAERTGGSVSTLTIQRTQQEDSAVYLCASRPRVGVETQYFGPGTRLLVL.

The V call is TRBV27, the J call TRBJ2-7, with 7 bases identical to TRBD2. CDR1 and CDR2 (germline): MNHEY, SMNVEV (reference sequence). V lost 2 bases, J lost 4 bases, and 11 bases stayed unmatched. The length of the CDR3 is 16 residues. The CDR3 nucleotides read TGTGCCAGCAGTTTACAACAGCGGGGTAATTTTTACGAGCAGTACTTC. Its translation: CASSLQQRGNFYEQYF.

CDR3 in DNA: TGTGCCAGCACTCATAGGGTGGATACGCAGTATTTT. It translates to CASTHRVDTQYF. This sequence joins TRBV28 and TRBJ2-3; D uncertain. The CDR3 runs to 12 residues. The germline V gene encodes CDR1 MDHEN and CDR2 SYDVKM. Deletions cut 7 bases from V and 6 bases from J, with 11 bases between.